This section outlines one TCR beta chain sequence together with its context. V was trimmed by 5 bases and J by 4 bases, leaving 11 bases between them. Germline V CDR1 and CDR2: LNHDA, SQIVND (reference sequence). The CDR3 has 13 residues. Only in-frame clones appear in the TCRdb table, and some are missing; sequencing was by immunoSEQ multiplex PCR. Counted here are fewer than 350,000 clones, about nine tenths occurring once; the ten biggest clones make up 1.7%. The sample originates from a study of blood T cell repertoires in COVID-19. In the study overall: The cDNA or gDNA used as material had been derived from T cells, B-cell-depleted T cells, or PBMCs.

The rearrangement joins TRBV19 to TRBJ1-1; perhaps TRBD1 as D (6 bases). The sequenced sample was PBMCs or T cells enriched from blood (not recorded which). This TCR came from a middle-aged woman who had recovered from COVID-19. The CDR3 protein is CASSSGATTEAFF. CDR3 coding DNA: TGTGCCAGTAGTTCAGGGGCGACCACTGAAGCTTTCTTT.